One and the same sample provided the 10 T cell receptor beta chains below, sequenced in a study of T cells in localized non-small cell lung cancer. Repertoires were generated with immunoSEQ multiplex PCR, while TCRdb's copy carries only in-frame clones and drops some. The sample holds about 13,000 clones, approximately 88% seen once. The source material was peripheral blood, sampled before any cancer treatment. The receptors stem from a male donor aged 60 or over with stage I squamous cell lung carcinoma.

In nucleotides, the CDR3 is TGTGCCAGCAGTGAAGCGTCGGTGGGGGGGCCCCAGCATTTT. Residues: CASSEASVGGPQHF. This chain uses TRBV6-1 with TRBJ1-5, with D possibly TRBD1 on 5 matching bases. V lost 0 bases and J lost 9, with 12 bases in between. This CDR3 spans 14 amino acids. Germline V gene sequence: CDR1 MNHNS, CDR2 SASEGT.

The chain combines TRBV7-9 with TRBJ2-7; 8 positions agree with TRBD1. CDR3 length: 19 residues. J lost 3 bases, V lost 0 bases, and 16 bases had no gene match. The germline CDR1 and CDR2 sequences are SEHNR and FQNEAQ (reference sequence). Here the CDR3 DNA reads TGTGCCAGCAGCTTAGCGCTAAGGTATTTCAGGGGGCTTTTCTACGAGCAGTACTTC. Its translation is CASSLALRYFRGLFYEQYF.

This rearrangement joins TRBV19 to TRBJ2-3, with a weak D call TRBD2 (6 bases). The CDR3 loop spans 12 amino acids. Germline values: CDR1 LNHDA, CDR2 SQIVND (reference sequence). Trimming removed 7 bases at V and 6 bases at J, with 11 bases between. The CDR3 sequence is CASNPGGDTQYF. The CDR3, as DNA: TGTGCCAGTAACCCTGGAGGGGATACGCAGTATTTT.

V usage is TRBV4-1 and J usage is TRBJ2-1; D is perhaps TRBD2 (5 bases). The V end was cut by 0 bases, the J end by 3 bases, with 12 bases between. Germline values: CDR1 MGHRA, CDR2 YSYEKL. This CDR3 is 16 amino acids long. In nucleotides, the CDR3 is TGCGCCAGCAGCCAAGAAGCTAGCAACCTCTACAATGAGCAGTTCTTC. This sequence encodes CASSQEASNLYNEQFF.

The chain employs TRBV5-5 and TRBJ1-5, with unresolved D. This CDR3 region has 16 residues. Trimming stripped 0 bases from V and 4 bases from J, with 14 bases between. Germline V gene lookup returns CDR1 SGHKS and CDR2 YYEKEE (reference sequence). CDR3 coding DNA: TGTGCCAGCAGCTTGGGGTCAGCGGCGGCTAATCAGCCCCAGCATTTT. This gives the protein CASSLGSAAANQPQHF.

The rearrangement joins TRBV28 to TRBJ2-3, with TRBD1 as a possible D gene (5 bases). V dropped 4 bases and J dropped 2 bases, with 16 bases sitting between them. CDR1 MDHEN and CDR2 SYDVKM come from the germline V gene. This CDR3 has 16 amino acids. The CDR3 sequence: CASSSFEQESTDTQYF. DNA for the CDR3: TGTGCCAGCAGTTCTTTCGAACAGGAGTCCACAGATACGCAGTATTTT.

For the CDR3, the DNA is TGTGCCAGCACCTTTGTAGACGGCTATGGCTACACCTTC. Its protein product is CASTFVDGYGYTF. This chain uses TRBV6-1 with TRBJ1-2; D unresolved. This CDR3 has 13 residues. Trimming left V 7 bases short and J 4 bases short, with 13 bases between. In germline, CDR1 is MNHNS, CDR2 SASEGT.

The chain combines TRBV28 with TRBJ1-2; possibly TRBD1 for D (6 bases). CDR3 length: 13 amino acids. Per germline, CDR1 MDHEN and CDR2 SYDVKM. Trimming removed 5 bases at V and 4 bases at J, with 11 bases between. The CDR3 loop reads CASSPTGTYGYTF. The CDR3 bases are TGTGCCAGCAGTCCAACAGGGACCTATGGCTACACCTTC.

This sequence joins TRBV28 and TRBJ1-1, with D maybe TRBD1 (5 bases). The CDR3 sequence is 15 residues long. Deletions cut 8 bases from V and 3 bases from J, with 19 bases between. The germline V gene has CDR1 MDHEN and CDR2 SYDVKM. CDR3 DNA sequence: TGTGCCAGCCTCCCGCCTCGGGGGGGGGACACTGAAGCTTTCTTT. This encodes CASLPPRGGDTEAFF.

The chain links TRBV19 to TRBJ2-1; 10 bases line up with TRBD2. The CDR3 length is 18 residues. Trimming cost V 5 bases and J 4 bases; bases outside gene matches: 14. Germline V lookup: CDR1 LNHDA, CDR2 SQIVND (reference sequence). The CDR3 DNA is TGTGCCAGTAGTTCAACAACTAGCGGGGTCAGGGGGTACAATGAGCAGTTCTTC. The encoded protein is CASSSTTSGVRGYNEQFF.